A single sample is the source of the 13 T cell receptor beta chains below, sequenced in a study of shared clonotypes between healthy human individuals. Naive CD8 cells comprised CD45RO-negative, CCR7-positively selected cells, excluding terminally differentiated effector memory CD45RA+ cells. Profiling relied on immunoSEQ multiplex PCR, and the TCRdb table lists in-frame clones only, not all of them. There are millions of clones in the sample; about 95% occur only once, and about 1.1% lies in the top ten. The sample taken for sequencing was naive CD8+ T cells sorted from blood. The receptors stem from a young man in good health.

This clone was observed a few times. The rearrangement joins TRBV5-1 to TRBJ1-4; TRBD1 agrees at 7 bases. This CDR3 has 14 residues. Losses at the gene ends were 4 bases for V and 4 bases for J; bases not matched to a gene: 4. CDR1 SGHRS and CDR2 YFSETQ come from the germline V gene. For the CDR3, the DNA is TGCGCCAGCAGCCCGGGACAGCTTAATGAAAAACTGTTTTTT. Translating it yields CASSPGQLNEKLFF.

This chain connects TRBV7-9 to TRBJ2-4, with 9 bases matching TRBD1. The CDR3 is 14 residues long. Germline V gives CDR1 SEHNR, CDR2 FQNEAQ (reference sequence). Unmatched junction bases numbered 5, after V lost 3 bases and J lost 8 bases. DNA for the CDR3: TGTGCCAGCAGCTTGGGACAGGGCGGAGACATTCAGTACTTC. It encodes CASSLGQGGDIQYF.

The chain carries TRBV9 and TRBJ2-7, with D possibly being TRBD1 or TRBD2 (5 bases each). This CDR3 spans 13 amino acids. Trimming pared 3 bases from V and 6 bases from J, leaving 13 bases between. CDR1 is SGDLS and CDR2 is YYNGEE in the germline V gene. The CDR3 reads CASSAGPSSEQYF. The CDR3 DNA follows: TGTGCCAGCAGCGCGGGACCAAGTAGCGAGCAGTACTTC.

The chain employs TRBV9 and TRBJ1-3; D ambiguous. There are 16 residues in the CDR3. CDR1 and CDR2 (germline): SGDLS, YYNGEE. V lost 0 bases to trimming and J lost 4 bases, with 14 bases between them. The CDR3 spells CASSVEGGSGGNTIYF. The DNA of the CDR3 is TGTGCCAGCAGCGTAGAGGGTGGCTCGGGAGGAAACACCATATATTTT.

The V call is TRBV28, the J call TRBJ1-2; D is unclear. V dropped 1 base and J dropped 5 bases, with 14 bases sitting between them. Germline V gives CDR1 MDHEN, CDR2 SYDVKM. The CDR3 covers 15 residues. The CDR3: CASSLSPGGVYGYTF. The CDR3 nucleotides read TGTGCCAGCAGTTTATCCCCAGGAGGCGTGTATGGCTACACCTTC.

This clone was counted once. The chain combines TRBV6-1 with TRBJ2-1, with TRBD2 matching over 9 bases. Germline CDR1 and CDR2: MNHNS and SASEGT. This CDR3 spans 16 amino acids. J gave up 4 bases and V 0 bases, and 4 bases lay outside the gene matches. The CDR3 DNA reads TGTGCCAGCAGTGAAGCGGGTCTAGCGGGGTACAATGAGCAGTTCTTC. Its protein is CASSEAGLAGYNEQFF.

The chain links TRBV27 to TRBJ1-5; perhaps TRBD1 as D (5 bases). Germline assignment: CDR1 MNHEY and CDR2 SMNVEV (reference sequence). CDR3 length: 14 amino acids. The ends were cut back, 9 bases at V and 0 bases at J, with 12 bases in the middle. CDR3 residues: CASDSSYSNQPQHF. CDR3 nucleotides: TGTGCCAGTGACAGCTCCTATAGCAATCAGCCCCAGCATTTT.

V and J are TRBV5-1 and TRBJ1-1; 7 bases fit TRBD1. This CDR3 is 15 amino acids long. Germline assignment: CDR1 SGHRS and CDR2 YFSETQ. Trimming removed 3 bases from V and 4 bases from J; junction bases left unmatched: 9. As DNA, the CDR3 is TGCGCCAGCAGCTCACAAAACAGGGGTTTCACTGAAGCTTTCTTT. Translated: CASSSQNRGFTEAFF. Supplemented by reference TRBV5-1 and TRBJ1-1, the full variable domain reads KAGVTQTPRYLIKTRGQQVTLSCSPISGHRSVSWYQQTPGQGLQFLFEYFSETQRNKGNFPGRFSGRQFSNSRSEMNVSTLELGDSALYLCASSSQNRGFTEAFFGQGTRLTVV.

The rearrangement uses TRBV11-2 and TRBJ2-6; D uncertain. V dropped 5 bases and J dropped 3 bases, with 5 bases sitting between them. The germline V gene has CDR1 SGHAT and CDR2 FQNNGV. This CDR3 has 13 residues. For the CDR3, the DNA is TGTGCCAGCAGCGATCTTGGGGCCAACGTCCTGACTTTC. Protein sequence: CASSDLGANVLTF.

CDR3 in amino acids: CASSFEASGSQYEQYF. CDR3 in DNA: TGCGCCAGCAGCTTTGAGGCTAGCGGGAGCCAATACGAGCAGTACTTC. The V and J genes are TRBV5-1 and TRBJ2-7, with 10 bases that match TRBD2. The V segment lost 2 bases and the J segment 4 bases; nucleotides outside the gene matches: 9. Germline V gene lookup returns CDR1 SGHRS and CDR2 YFSETQ. The CDR3 runs 16 residues.

The chain is built from TRBV6-1 and TRBJ2-3; D is unresolved. The CDR3 extends over 19 amino acids. V lost 1 base and J lost 2, with 22 bases in between. The germline gives CDR1 MNHNS, CDR2 SASEGT. CDR3: CASSEVAVVGYTPTDTQYF. In DNA, the CDR3 is TGTGCCAGCAGTGAAGTTGCGGTCGTCGGATACACCCCCACAGATACGCAGTATTTT.

As regards this clone: Other DNA sequences of this sample code for an identical CDR3. This chain links TRBV5-1 with TRBJ2-3, with 11 bases lining up with TRBD1. The CDR3 has 16 amino acids. Losses at the gene ends were 4 bases for V and 0 bases for J; bases not matched to a gene: 4. Germline V CDR1 and CDR2: SGHRS, YFSETQ. CDR3 sequence: CASSPGTGGSTDTQYF. As DNA, the CDR3 is TGCGCCAGCAGCCCGGGGACAGGGGGTAGCACAGATACGCAGTATTTT.

This chain connects TRBV4-1 to TRBJ2-3; 10 bases are shared with TRBD2. CDR1 MGHRA and CDR2 YSYEKL come from the germline V gene. V dropped 0 bases and J dropped 2; count of bases not matched to a gene: 11. The CDR3 totals 19 residues. CDR3 in DNA: TGCGCCAGCAGCCAAGATCCGCCTAGCGGGGGATCCCTCACAGATACGCAGTATTTT. Residues: CASSQDPPSGGSLTDTQYF.